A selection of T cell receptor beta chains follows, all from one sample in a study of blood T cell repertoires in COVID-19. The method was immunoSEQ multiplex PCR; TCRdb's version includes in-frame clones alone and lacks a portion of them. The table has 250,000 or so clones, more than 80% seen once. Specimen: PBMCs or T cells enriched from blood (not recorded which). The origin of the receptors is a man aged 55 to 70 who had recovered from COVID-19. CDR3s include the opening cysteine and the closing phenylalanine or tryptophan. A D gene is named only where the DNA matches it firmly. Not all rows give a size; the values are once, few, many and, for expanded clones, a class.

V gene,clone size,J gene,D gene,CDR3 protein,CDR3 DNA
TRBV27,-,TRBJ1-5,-,CASARGWDQPQHF,TGTGCCAGCGCCCGGGGTTGGGATCAGCCCCAGCATTTT
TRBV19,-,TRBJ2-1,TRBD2,CASTPGGYVNEQFF,TGTGCCAGTACCCCGGGAGGGTATGTAAATGAGCAGTTCTTC
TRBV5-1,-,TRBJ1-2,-,CASSQEHSGYGYTF,TGCGCCAGCAGCCAAGAACATTCGGGCTATGGCTACACCTTC
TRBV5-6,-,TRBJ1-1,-,CASLSGRNHWNTEAFF,TGTGCCAGCCTTTCCGGGAGGAACCATTGGAACACTGAAGCTTTCTTT
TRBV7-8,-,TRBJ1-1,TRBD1,CASSLTGTAKEAFF,TGTGCCAGCAGCCTAACCGGGACAGCAAAAGAAGCTTTCTTT
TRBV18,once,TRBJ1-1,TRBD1,CASSPKGQGATEAFF,TGTGCCAGCTCACCAAAGGGACAGGGGGCCACTGAAGCTTTCTTT
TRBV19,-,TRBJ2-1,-,CATLQGNEQFF,TGTGCCACTTTACAGGGTAATGAGCAGTTCTTC
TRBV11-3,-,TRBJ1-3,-,CASSLRGSSGNTIYF,TGTGCCAGCAGCTTGCGGGGAAGCTCTGGAAACACCATATATTTT
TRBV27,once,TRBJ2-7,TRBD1,CASSFWDRPYEQYF,TGTGCCAGCAGTTTTTGGGACAGACCCTACGAGCAGTACTTC
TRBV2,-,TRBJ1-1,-,CASSEAMFRTEAFF,TGTGCCAGCAGTGAAGCTATGTTTCGCACTGAAGCTTTCTTT
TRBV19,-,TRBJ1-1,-,CASSAGAGNTEAFF,TGTGCCAGTAGTGCTGGGGCAGGGAACACTGAAGCTTTCTTT
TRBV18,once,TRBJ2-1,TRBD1,CASSLTMGQGREQFF,TGTGCCAGCTCCCTCACGATGGGACAGGGAAGAGAGCAGTTCTTC
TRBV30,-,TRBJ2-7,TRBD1,CAWKTIQGVNEQYF,TGTGCCTGGAAAACAATACAGGGGGTCAACGAGCAGTACTTC
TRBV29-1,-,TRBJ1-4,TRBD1,CSVGQGKEKLFF,TGCAGCGTCGGACAGGGAAAGGAAAAACTGTTTTTT
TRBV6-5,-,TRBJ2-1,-,CASSHRQVFYNEQFF,TGTGCCAGCAGTCATAGACAGGTTTTCTACAATGAGCAGTTCTTC
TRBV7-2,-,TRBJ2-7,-,CASSTQQGLAYEQYF,TGTGCCAGCAGCACCCAACAGGGTCTCGCCTACGAGCAGTACTTC
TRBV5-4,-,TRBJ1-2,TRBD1,CASSLGGRGANYGYTF,TGTGCCAGCAGCTTGGGTGGCAGGGGGGCTAACTATGGCTACACCTTC
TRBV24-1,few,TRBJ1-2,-,CATSPGHLNGYTF,TGTGCCACCAGCCCCGGACACTTGAATGGCTACACCTTC
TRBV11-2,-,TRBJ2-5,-,CASSLDLQYQETQYF,TGTGCCAGCAGCTTAGATTTGCAGTACCAAGAGACCCAGTACTTC
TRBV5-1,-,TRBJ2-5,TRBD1,CASSTPDRGLQETQYF,TGCGCCAGCAGCACCCCGGACAGGGGGCTTCAAGAGACCCAGTACTTC
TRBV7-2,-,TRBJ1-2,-,CASSLGEGFNYGYTF,TGTGCCAGCAGCTTAGGAGAGGGTTTTAACTATGGCTACACCTTC
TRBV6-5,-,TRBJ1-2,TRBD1,CASSRTGELGGYTF,TGTGCCAGCAGCAGGACAGGGGAATTGGGGGGCTACACCTTC
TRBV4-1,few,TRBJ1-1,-,CASSQDQRGTEAFF,TGCGCCAGCAGCCAAGATCAAAGGGGAACGGAAGCTTTCTTT
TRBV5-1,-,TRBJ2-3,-,CASGTRGDTDTQYF,TGCGCCAGCGGGACACGGGGGGACACAGATACGCAGTATTTT
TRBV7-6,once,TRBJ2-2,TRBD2,CASRKGLAGVTGELFF,TGTGCCAGCAGAAAAGGACTAGCGGGGGTCACCGGGGAGCTGTTTTTT
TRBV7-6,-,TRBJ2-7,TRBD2,CASSFGLAGFYEQYF,TGTGCCAGCAGCTTTGGACTAGCGGGGTTCTACGAGCAGTACTTC
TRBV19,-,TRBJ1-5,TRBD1,CASSIETGVQPQHF,TGTGCCAGTAGTATAGAGACAGGGGTGCAGCCCCAGCATTTT
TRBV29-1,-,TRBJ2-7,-,CSVTGPSSYEQYF,TGCAGCGTGACAGGTCCTAGTTCCTACGAGCAGTACTTC
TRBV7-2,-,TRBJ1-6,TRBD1,CASSVPTGGFNSPLHF,TGTGCCAGCAGCGTACCAACAGGGGGCTTTAATTCACCCCTCCACTTT
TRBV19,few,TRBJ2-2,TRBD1,CASSISPGQGAGTGELFF,TGTGCCAGTAGTATTAGCCCGGGACAGGGGGCGGGCACCGGGGAGCTGTTTTTT
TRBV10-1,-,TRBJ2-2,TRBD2,CASSEIGGAGELFF,TGCGCCAGCAGTGAAATTGGGGGGGCCGGGGAGCTGTTTTTT
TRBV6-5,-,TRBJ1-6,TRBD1,CASSQTGWNSPLHF,TGTGCCAGCAGCCAGACAGGGTGGAATTCACCCCTCCACTTT
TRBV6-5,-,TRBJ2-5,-,CASRPPGIVETQYF,TGTGCCAGCAGACCCCCCGGGATTGTGGAGACCCAGTACTTC
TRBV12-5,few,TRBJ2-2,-,CASGLTANTGELFF,TGTGCTAGTGGTTTGACAGCGAACACCGGGGAGCTGTTTTTT
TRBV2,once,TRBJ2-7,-,CASRVGQSSYEQYF,TGTGCCAGCAGGGTTGGACAGAGCTCCTACGAGCAGTACTTC
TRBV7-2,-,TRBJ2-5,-,CASSLSGGLGEETQYF,TGTGCCAGCAGCTTATCAGGAGGGCTGGGCGAAGAGACCCAGTACTTC
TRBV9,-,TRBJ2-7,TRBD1,CASSVGDRGLREQYF,TGTGCCAGCAGCGTAGGGGACAGGGGGCTCAGGGAGCAGTACTTC
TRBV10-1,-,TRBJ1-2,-,CASSDPRGREDYGYTF,TGCGCCAGCAGTGATCCGAGAGGCAGGGAGGACTATGGCTACACCTTC
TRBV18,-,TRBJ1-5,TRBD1,CASRGQGDGQPQHF,TGTGCCAGCAGGGGACAGGGAGACGGTCAGCCCCAGCATTTT
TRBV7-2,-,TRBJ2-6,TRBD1,CASSLRDREKWANVLTF,TGTGCCAGCAGCCTCCGGGACAGGGAGAAATGGGCCAACGTCCTGACTTTC
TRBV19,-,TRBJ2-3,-,CASKGRTNTDTQYF,TGTGCCAGTAAAGGCAGGACAAACACAGATACGCAGTATTTT
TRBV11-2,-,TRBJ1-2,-,CASSYAGIGGYTF,TGTGCCAGCAGCTACGCAGGGATCGGCGGCTACACCTTC
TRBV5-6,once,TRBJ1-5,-,CASSLGGWSSNQPQHF,TGTGCCAGCAGCTTGGGAGGTTGGTCGAGCAATCAGCCCCAGCATTTT
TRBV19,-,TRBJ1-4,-,CASSIPARGGNEKLFF,TGTGCCAGTAGTATCCCCGCCAGGGGTGGTAATGAAAAACTGTTTTTT
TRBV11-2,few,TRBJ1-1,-,CASIRRGEAFF,TGTGCCAGCATCCGCAGGGGCGAAGCTTTCTTT
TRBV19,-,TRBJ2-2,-,CASSHFKHTGELFF,TGTGCCAGTAGTCACTTTAAGCACACCGGGGAGCTGTTTTTT
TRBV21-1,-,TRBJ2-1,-,CASSKLSGVNNEQFF,TGTGCCAGCAGCAAACTCTCGGGAGTTAACAATGAGCAGTTCTTC
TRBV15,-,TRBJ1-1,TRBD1,CATSRAVGTANTEAFF,TGTGCCACCAGCAGAGCTGTCGGGACAGCCAACACTGAAGCTTTCTTT
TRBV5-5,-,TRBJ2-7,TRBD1,CASSWTGNEQYF,TGTGCCAGCAGCTGGACAGGGAACGAGCAGTACTTC
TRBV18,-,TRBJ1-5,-,CASSQTTGFPGNQPQHF,TGTGCCAGCTCACAAACCACAGGGTTTCCCGGCAATCAGCCCCAGCATTTT
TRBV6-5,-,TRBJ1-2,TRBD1,CASSYLPGGNYGYTF,TGTGCCAGCAGTTACCTACCAGGGGGCAACTATGGCTACACCTTC
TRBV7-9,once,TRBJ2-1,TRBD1,CASSWDRGPINEQFF,TGTGCCAGCAGCTGGGACAGGGGCCCCATCAATGAGCAGTTCTTC
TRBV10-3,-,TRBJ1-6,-,CAISETGPLHF,TGTGCCATCAGTGAAACGGGTCCCCTCCACTTT
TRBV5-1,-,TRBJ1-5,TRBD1,CASSTGQPTEPQHF,TGCGCCAGCAGCACGGGACAGCCGACGGAGCCCCAGCATTTT